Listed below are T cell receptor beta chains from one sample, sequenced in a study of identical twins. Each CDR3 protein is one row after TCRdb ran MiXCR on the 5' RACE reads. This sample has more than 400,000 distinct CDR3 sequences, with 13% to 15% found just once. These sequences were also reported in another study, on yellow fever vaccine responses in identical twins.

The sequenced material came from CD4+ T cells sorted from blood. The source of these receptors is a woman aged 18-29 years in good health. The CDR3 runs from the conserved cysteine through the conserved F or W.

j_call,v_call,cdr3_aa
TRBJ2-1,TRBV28,CASSPGAGVGNEQFF
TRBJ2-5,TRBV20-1,CSARGTSGGEGETQYF
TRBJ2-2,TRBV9,CASSVSPVQPGELFF
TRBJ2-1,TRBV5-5,CASSTRGHVYNEQFF
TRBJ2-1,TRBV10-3,CAISERTGTGTPNEQFF
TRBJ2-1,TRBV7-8,CASSPRPGRSYNEQFF
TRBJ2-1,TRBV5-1,CASSLRPRDLGNEQFF
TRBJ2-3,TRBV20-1,CSARIAGTSSTDTQYF
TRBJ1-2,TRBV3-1,CASSQGGGSYGYTF
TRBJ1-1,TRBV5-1,CASSRDRLSLSGEAFF
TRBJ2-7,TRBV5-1,CASTWRGDSYEQYF
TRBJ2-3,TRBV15,CATSLFSGSSSDTQYF
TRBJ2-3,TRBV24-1,CATSVPGVGTDTQYF
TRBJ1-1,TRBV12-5,CASGLVAQPGQGSMNTEAFF
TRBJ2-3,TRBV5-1,CASSPGLAGGPVDTQYF
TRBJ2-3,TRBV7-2,CASSSGGLSYGTDTQYF
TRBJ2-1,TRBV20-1,CSARVAGTSGYNEQFF
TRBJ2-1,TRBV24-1,CAPPRPASSYNEQFF
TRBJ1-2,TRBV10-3,CAISESGTAFGYTF
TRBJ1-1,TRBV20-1,CSAPRGGTNTEAFF
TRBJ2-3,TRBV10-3,CAISADTPSTDTQYF
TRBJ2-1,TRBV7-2,CASSLDGGLRNEQFF
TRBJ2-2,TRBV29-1,CSARSLGQGNTGELFF
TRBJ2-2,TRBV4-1,CASSQDPHTGELFF
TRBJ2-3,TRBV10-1,CASSESRRRSTDTQYF
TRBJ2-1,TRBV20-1,CSASPGQGYNEQFF
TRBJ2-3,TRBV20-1,CSANRLAGENTDTQYF
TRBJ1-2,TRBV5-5,CASSARQGAYSYGYTF
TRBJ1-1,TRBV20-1,CSARSTGVGTEAFF
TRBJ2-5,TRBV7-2,CASSSRTSGSQETQYF
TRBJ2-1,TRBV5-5,CASSFLASGSRNEQFF
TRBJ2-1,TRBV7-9,CASSLRGNALYNEQFF
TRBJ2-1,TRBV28,CASSFLTGSKQFF
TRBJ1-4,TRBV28,CASSSGGATNEKLFF
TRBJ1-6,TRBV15,CATSRDPGPGDSPLHF
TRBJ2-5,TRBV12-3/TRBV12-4,CASSLGGLVETQYF
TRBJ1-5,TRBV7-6,CASSPSGGHSNQPQHF
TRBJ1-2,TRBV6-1,CASKQSDGNYGYTF
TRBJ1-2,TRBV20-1,CSARGINYGYTF
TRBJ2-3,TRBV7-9,CASTPTDTQYF
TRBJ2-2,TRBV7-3,CASSLLLPPNTGELFF
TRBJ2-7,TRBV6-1,CASSRTPGLAYEQYF
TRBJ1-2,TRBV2,CASRRGGANYGYTF
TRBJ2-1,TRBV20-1,CSAGRTSGSYEQFF
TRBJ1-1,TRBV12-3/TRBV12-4,CASSFWDRGLEGAFF
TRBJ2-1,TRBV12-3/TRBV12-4,CASRSTSGHEQFF
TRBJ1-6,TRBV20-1,CSARVGDRSSYNSPLHF
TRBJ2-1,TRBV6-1,CASSQTSGRTGGNEQFF
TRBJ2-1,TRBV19,CASSIRDTYRNEQFF
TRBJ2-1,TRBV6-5,CASSYSTVGRGEQFF
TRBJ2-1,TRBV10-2,CASSMRLRDEQFF
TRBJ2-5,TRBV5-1,CASSPWGGLADYQETQYF
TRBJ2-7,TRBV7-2,CASSLVAGEIYEQYF
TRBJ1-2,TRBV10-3,CAISESGTGPNYGYTF
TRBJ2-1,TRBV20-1,CSASSGLAEQFF
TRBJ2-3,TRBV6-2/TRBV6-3,CASNYGPVGRPPTQYF
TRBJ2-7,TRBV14,CASSPLRTDSYEQYF
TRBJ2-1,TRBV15,CATSVDRGIGEQFF
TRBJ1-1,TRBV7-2,CASSLEGRGLDTEAFF